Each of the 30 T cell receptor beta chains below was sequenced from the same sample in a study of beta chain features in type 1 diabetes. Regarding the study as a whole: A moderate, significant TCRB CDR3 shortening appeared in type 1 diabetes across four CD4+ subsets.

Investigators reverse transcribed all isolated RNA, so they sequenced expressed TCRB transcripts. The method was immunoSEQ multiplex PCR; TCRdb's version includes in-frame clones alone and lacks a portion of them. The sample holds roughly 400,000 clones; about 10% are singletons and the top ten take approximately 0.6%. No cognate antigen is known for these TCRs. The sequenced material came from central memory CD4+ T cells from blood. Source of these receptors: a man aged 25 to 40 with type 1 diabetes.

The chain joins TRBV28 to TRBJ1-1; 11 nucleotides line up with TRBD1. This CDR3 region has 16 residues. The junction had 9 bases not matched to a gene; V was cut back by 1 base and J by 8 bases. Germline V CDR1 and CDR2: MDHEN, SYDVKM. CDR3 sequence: CASSLFGQGANREAFF. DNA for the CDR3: TGTGCCAGCAGTTTATTCGGACAGGGGGCGAATCGAGAAGCTTTCTTT.

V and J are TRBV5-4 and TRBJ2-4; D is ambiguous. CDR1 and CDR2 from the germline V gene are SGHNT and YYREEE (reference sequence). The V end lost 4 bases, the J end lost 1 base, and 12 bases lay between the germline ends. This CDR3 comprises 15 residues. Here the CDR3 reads CASSPDTGAKNIQYF. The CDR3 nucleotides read TGTGCCAGCAGCCCGGATACTGGGGCCAAAAACATTCAGTACTTC.

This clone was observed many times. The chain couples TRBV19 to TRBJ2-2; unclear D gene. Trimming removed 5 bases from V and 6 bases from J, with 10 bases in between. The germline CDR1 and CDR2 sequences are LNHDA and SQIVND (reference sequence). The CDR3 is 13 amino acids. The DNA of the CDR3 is TGTGCCAGTAGTGTGGCCCCGCCCGGGGAGCTGTTTTTT. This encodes CASSVAPPGELFF.

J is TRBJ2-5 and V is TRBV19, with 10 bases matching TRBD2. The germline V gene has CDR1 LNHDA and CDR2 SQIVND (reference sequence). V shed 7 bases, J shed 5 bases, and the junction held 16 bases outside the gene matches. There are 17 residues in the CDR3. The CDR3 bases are TGTGCCAGTACCGATGGGCCTAGCGGGAGCGTGGGGGAGACCCAGTACTTC. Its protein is CASTDGPSGSVGETQYF.

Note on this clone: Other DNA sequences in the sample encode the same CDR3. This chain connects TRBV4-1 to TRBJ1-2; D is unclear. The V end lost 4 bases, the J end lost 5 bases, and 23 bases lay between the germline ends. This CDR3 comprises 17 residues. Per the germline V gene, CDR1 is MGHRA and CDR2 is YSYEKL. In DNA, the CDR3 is TGCGCCAGCAGCCCAATAAGAAGGCACATGGGGAGGTATGGCTACACCTTC. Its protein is CASSPIRRHMGRYGYTF.

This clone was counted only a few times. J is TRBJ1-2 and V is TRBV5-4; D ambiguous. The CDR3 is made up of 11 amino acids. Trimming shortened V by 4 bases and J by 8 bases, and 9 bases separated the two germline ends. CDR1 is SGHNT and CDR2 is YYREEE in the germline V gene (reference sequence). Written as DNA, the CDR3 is TGTGCCAGCAGCGTAGGGAGGGGCTACACCTTC. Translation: CASSVGRGYTF.

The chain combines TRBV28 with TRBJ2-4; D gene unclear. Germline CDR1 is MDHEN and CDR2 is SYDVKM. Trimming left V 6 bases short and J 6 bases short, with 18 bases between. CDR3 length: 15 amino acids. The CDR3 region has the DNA TGTGCCAGCAGATCCCCGGGTGGGTGGGTAAACATTCAGTACTTC. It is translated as CASRSPGGWVNIQYF.

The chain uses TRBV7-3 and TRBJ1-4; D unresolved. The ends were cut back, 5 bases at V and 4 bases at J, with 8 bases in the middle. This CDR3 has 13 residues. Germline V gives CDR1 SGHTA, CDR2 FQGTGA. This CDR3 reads CASSQIINEKLFF. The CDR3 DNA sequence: TGTGCCAGCAGCCAGATTATTAATGAAAAACTGTTTTTT.

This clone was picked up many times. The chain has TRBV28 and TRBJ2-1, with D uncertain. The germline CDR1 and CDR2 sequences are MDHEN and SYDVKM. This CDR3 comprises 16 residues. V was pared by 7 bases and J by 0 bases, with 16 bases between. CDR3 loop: CASNSGRMSSYNEQFF. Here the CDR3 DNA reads TGTGCCAGCAACTCCGGACGTATGAGCTCCTACAATGAGCAGTTCTTC. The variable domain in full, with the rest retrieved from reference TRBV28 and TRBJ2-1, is DVKVTQSSRYLVKRTGEKVFLECVQDMDHENMFWYRQDPGLGLRLIYFSYDVKMKEKGDIPEGYSVSREKKERFSLILESASTNQTSMYLCASNSGRMSSYNEQFFGPGTRLTVL.

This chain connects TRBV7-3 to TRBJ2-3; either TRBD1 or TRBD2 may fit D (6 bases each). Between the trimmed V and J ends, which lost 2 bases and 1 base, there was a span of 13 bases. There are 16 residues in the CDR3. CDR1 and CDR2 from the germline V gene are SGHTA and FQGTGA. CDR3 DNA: TGTGCCAGCAGCTTAGAGTGGGGGGCTGGCACAGATACGCAGTATTTT. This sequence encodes CASSLEWGAGTDTQYF.

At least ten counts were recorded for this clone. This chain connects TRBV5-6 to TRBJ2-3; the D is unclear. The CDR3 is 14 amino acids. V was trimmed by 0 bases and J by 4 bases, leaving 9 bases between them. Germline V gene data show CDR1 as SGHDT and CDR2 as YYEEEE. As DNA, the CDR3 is TGTGCCAGCAGCTTGGTTCGGCGCTCAGATACGCAGTATTTT. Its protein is CASSLVRRSDTQYF.

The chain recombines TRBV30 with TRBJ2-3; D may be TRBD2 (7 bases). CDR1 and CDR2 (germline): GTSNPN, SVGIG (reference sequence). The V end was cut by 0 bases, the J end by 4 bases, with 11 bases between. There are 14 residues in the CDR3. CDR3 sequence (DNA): TGTGCCTGGAGTGTGGCGGGGGCCCCAGATACGCAGTATTTT. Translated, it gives CAWSVAGAPDTQYF. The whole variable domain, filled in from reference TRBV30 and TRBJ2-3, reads SQTIHQWPATLVQPVGSPLSLECTVEGTSNPNLYWYRQAAGRGLQLLFYSVGIGQISSEVPQNLSASRPQDRQFILSSKKLLLSDSGFYLCAWSVAGAPDTQYFGPGTRLTVL.

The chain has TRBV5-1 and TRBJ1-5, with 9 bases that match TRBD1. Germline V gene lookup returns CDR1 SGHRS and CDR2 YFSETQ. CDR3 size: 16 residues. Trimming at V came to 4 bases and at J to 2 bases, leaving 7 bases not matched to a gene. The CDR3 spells CASSTGQGSGNQPQHF. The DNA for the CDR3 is TGCGCCAGCAGCACGGGACAGGGTTCCGGCAATCAGCCCCAGCATTTT.

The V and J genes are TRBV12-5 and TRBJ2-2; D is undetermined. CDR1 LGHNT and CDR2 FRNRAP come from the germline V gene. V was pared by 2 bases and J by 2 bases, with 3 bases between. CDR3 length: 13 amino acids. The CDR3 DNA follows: TGTGCTAGTGGTTTGACTAACACCGGGGAGCTGTTTTTT. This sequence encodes CASGLTNTGELFF.

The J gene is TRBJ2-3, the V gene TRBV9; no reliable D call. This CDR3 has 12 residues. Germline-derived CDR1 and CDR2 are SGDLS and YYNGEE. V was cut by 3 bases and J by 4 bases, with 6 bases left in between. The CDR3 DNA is TGTGCCAGCAGCGGGACCGCAGATACGCAGTATTTT. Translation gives CASSGTADTQYF.

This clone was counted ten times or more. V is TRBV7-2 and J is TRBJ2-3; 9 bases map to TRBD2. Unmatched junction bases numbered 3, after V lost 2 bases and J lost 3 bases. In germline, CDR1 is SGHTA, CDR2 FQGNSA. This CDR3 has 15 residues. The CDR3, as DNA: TGTGCCAGCAGCTTAAGGGGACTAGCAACAGATACGCAGTATTTT. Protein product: CASSLRGLATDTQYF.

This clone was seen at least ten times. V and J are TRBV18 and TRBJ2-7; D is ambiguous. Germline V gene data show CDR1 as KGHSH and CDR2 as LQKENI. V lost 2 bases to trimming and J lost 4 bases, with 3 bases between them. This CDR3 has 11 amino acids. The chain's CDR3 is CASSPNYEQYF. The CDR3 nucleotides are TGTGCCAGCTCACCAAATTACGAGCAGTACTTC. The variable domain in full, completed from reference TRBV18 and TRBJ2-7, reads NAGVMQNPRHLVRRRGQEARLRCSPMKGHSHVYWYRQLPEEGLKFMVYLQKENIIDESGMPKERFSAEFPKEGPSILRIQQVVRGDSAAYFCASSPNYEQYFGPGTRLTVT.

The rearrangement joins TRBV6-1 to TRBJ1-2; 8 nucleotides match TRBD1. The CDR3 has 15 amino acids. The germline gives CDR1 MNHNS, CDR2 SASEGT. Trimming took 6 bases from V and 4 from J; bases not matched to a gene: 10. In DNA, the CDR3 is TGTGCCAGCAGAAGGGCAGGGGGCGCAAGCTATGGCTACACCTTC. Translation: CASRRAGGASYGYTF.

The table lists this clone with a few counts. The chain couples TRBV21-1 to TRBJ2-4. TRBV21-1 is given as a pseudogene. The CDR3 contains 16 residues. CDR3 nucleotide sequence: TGTGCCAGCAGCACCCGACGGGTAGGGGCCAAAAACATTCAGTACTTC. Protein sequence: CASSTRRVGAKNIQYF.

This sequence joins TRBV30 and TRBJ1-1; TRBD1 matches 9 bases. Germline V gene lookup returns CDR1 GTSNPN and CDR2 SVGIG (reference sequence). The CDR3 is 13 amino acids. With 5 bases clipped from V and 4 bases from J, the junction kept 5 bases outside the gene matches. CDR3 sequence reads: CAWASTGGTEAFF. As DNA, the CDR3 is TGTGCCTGGGCCTCGACAGGGGGCACTGAAGCTTTCTTT.

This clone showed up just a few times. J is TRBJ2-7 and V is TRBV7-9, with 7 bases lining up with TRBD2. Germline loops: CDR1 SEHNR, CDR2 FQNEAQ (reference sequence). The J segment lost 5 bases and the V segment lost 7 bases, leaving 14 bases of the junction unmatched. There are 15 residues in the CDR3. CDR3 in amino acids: CASNFPGGDLDEQYF. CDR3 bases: TGTGCCAGCAACTTCCCTGGGGGGGATCTCGACGAGCAGTACTTC.

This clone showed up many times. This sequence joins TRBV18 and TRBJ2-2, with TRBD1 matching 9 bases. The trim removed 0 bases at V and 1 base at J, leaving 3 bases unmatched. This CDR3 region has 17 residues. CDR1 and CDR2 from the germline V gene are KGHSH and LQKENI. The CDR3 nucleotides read TGTGCCAGCTCACCACCGAACAGGGGGCAGAACACCGGGGAGCTGTTTTTT. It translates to CASSPPNRGQNTGELFF.

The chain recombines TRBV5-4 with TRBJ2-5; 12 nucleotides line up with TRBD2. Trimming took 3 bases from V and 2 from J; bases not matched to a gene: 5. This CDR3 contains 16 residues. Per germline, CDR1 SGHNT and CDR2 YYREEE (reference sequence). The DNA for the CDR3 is TGTGCCAGCAGCTCGCCGACTAGCGGGGGACAAGAGACCCAGTACTTC. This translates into CASSSPTSGGQETQYF. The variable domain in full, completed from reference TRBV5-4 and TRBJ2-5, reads ETGVTQSPTHLIKTRGQQVTLRCSSQSGHNTVSWYQQALGQGPQFIFQYYREEENGRGNFPPRFSGLQFPNYSSELNVNALELDDSALYLCASSSPTSGGQETQYFGPGTRLLVL.

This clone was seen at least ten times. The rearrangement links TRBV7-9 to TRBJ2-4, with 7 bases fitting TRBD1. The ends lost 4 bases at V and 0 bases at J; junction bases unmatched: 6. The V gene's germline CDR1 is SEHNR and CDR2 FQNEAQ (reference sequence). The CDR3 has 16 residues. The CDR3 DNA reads TGTGCCAGCAGCTCCGAGGGGGCAGTAGCCAAAAACATTCAGTACTTC. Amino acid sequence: CASSSEGAVAKNIQYF.

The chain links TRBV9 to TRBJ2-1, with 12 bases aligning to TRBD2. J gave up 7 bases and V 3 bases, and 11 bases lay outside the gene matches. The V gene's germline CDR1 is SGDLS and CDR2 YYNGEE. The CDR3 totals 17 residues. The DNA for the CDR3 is TGTGCCAGCAGCGATGGACTAGCGGGGTCCCCCGGGAATGAGCAGTTCTTC. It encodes CASSDGLAGSPGNEQFF.

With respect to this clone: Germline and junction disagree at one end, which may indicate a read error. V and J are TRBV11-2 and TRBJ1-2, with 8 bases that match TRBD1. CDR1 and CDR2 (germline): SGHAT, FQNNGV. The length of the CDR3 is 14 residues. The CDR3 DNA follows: TGCGCCAGCAGCACGCGACAGGGGAACTATGGCTACACCTTC. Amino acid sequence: CASSTRQGNYGYTF.

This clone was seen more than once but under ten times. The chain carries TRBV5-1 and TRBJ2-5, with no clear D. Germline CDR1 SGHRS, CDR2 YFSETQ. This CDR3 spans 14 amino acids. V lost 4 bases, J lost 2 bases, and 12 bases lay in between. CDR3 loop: CASSGGRTQETQYF. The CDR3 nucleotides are TGCGCCAGCAGCGGTGGACGAACTCAAGAGACCCAGTACTTC.

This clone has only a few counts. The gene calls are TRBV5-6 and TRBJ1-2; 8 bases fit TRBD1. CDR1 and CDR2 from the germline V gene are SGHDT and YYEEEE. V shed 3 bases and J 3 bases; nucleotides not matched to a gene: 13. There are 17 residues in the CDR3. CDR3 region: CASSWGTGPVSDYGYTF. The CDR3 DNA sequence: TGTGCCAGCAGCTGGGGGACAGGTCCAGTTTCTGACTATGGCTACACCTTC.

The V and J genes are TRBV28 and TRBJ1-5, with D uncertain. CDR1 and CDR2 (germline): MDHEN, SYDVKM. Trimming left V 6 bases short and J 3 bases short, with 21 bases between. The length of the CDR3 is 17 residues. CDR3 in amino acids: CASRPPPPGRFNQPQHF. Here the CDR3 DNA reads TGTGCCAGCAGACCTCCCCCGCCAGGCAGGTTCAATCAGCCCCAGCATTTT. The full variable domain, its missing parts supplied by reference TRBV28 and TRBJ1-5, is DVKVTQSSRYLVKRTGEKVFLECVQDMDHENMFWYRQDPGLGLRLIYFSYDVKMKEKGDIPEGYSVSREKKERFSLILESASTNQTSMYLCASRPPPPGRFNQPQHFGDGTRLSIL.

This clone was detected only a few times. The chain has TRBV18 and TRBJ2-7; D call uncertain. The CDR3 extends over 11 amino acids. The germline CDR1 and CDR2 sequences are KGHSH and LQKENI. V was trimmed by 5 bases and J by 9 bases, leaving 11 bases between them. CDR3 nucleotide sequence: TGTGCCAGCTCAGGCCCTACGAGGCAGTACTTC. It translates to CASSGPTRQYF.